This TCR beta chain was identified during a study of blood T cells in healthy people across ages. Study-level information: About one barcoded beta molecule per two T cells came from capture by template switching. Study-wide results and caveats: In older individuals, TCR beta diversity per million T cells was lower, falling roughly linearly with age. Diversity figures based on one million T cells were deemed too low.

Primers used in a second PCR of roughly 6 to 11 cycles were a sample-barcoded 5' primer and a J-beta primer mix. TCRdb independently ran MiXCR on the 5' RACE reads; one entry per CDR3 protein. This sample yields roughly 1.5 million distinct CDR3 sequences, of which roughly 43% are seen a single time; around 4% belongs to the top ten. The V gene end was trimmed by 8 bases and the J gene end by 11 bases; junction bases not matched to a gene: 18. The V gene's germline CDR1 is LNHNV and CDR2 YYDKDF (reference sequence). The CDR3 consists of 15 residues. This clonotype was observed a single time. Antigen specificity is unknown. Investigators took around 10 milliliters of peripheral blood from every donor.

This chain connects TRBV15 to TRBJ2-5, with 9 positions matching TRBD2. Material for sequencing was blood. The clonotype originates from a woman aged 18-29 years in good health. The CDR3 DNA follows: TGTGCCACCTCTATATGGACTAGCGATAACAATGAGCAGTACTTC. Protein product: CATSIWTSDNNEQYF. Complete variable domain (other parts from reference TRBV15 and TRBJ2-5): DAMVIQNPRYQVTQFGKPVTLSCSQTLNHNVMYWYQQKSSQAPKLLFHYYDKDFNNEADTPDNFQSRRPNTSFCFLDIRSPGLGDTAMYLCATSIWTSDNNEQYFGPGTRLLVL.